This is a list of T cell receptor beta chains from one sample in a study of blood T cells in healthy people across ages. MiXCR was run by TCRdb on the 5' RACE reads, yielding one entry per CDR3 protein. The sample lists 710,000 or so distinct CDR3 sequences, approximately 22% occurring once. Sequencing used blood. The receptor set was obtained from a man in his 70s in good health. The CDR3 runs from the conserved cysteine through the conserved F or W. A D gene is named only where the DNA matches it firmly. Some rows have no size entry. The others give once, few or many, or a class for an expanded clone.

clone size	D gene	V gene	J gene	CDR3 protein	CDR3 DNA
.	TRBD1	TRBV7-9	TRBJ2-7	CASSTDRAHEQYF	TGTGCCAGCAGTACGGACAGGGCCCACGAGCAGTACTTC
few	.	TRBV7-2	TRBJ1-5	CASTAWGDSNQPQHF	TGTGCCAGCACCGCCTGGGGGGATAGCAATCAGCCCCAGCATTTT
few	.	TRBV7-9	TRBJ1-2	CASSLPTYGYTF	TGTGCCAGCAGCTTACCCACCTATGGCTACACCTTC
.	.	TRBV5-1	TRBJ2-6	CASSLGGTTSGANVPTF	TGCGCCAGCAGCTTGGGGGGGACGACCTCTGGGGCCAACGTCCCGACTTTC
few	.	TRBV6-5	TRBJ2-7	CASISVSSYEQYF	TGTGCCAGCATATCCGTTAGCTCCTACGAGCAGTACTTC
.	.	TRBV20-1	TRBJ2-3	CSAGDWAGQGTDTQYF	TGCAGTGCTGGAGATTGGGCGGGACAAGGCACAGATACGCAGTATTTT
.	TRBD2	TRBV20-1	TRBJ2-2	CSARDGGGGAFGELFF	TGCAGTGCTAGAGATGGTGGCGGGGGGGCCTTCGGGGAGCTGTTTTTT
few	TRBD2	TRBV4-2	TRBJ2-6	CASSQASGGSGANVLTF	TGTGCCAGCAGCCAAGCTTCCGGGGGGAGTGGGGCCAACGTCCTGACTTTC
few	TRBD1	TRBV11-2	TRBJ1-1	CASSDRDRGLPEAFF	TGTGCCAGCAGCGACCGGGACAGGGGGCTCCCTGAAGCTTTCTTT
.	.	TRBV9	TRBJ1-3	CASNGGSSGNTIYF	TGTGCCAGCAACGGCGGCAGCTCTGGAAACACCATATATTTT
.	.	TRBV6-5	TRBJ1-4	CASSYSGPGTEKLFF	TGTGCCAGCAGTTATTCCGGACCGGGAACTGAAAAACTGTTTTTT
.	.	TRBV10-3	TRBJ1-1	CAISDPGKGHANTEAFF	TGTGCCATCAGTGACCCCGGCAAGGGTCACGCGAACACTGAAGCTTTCTTT
few	.	TRBV4-2	TRBJ2-7	CASSRDTIYEQYF	TGTGCCAGCAGCCGGGACACTATATACGAGCAGTACTTC
.	.	TRBV4-3	TRBJ2-2	CASSQVVSAGELFF	TGCGCCAGCAGCCAGGTCGTTAGTGCCGGGGAGCTGTTTTTT
.	.	TRBV5-1	TRBJ1-4	CTSSPDGRTNEKLFF	TGCACCAGCAGCCCGGATGGTAGAACTAATGAAAAACTGTTTTTT
.	TRBD1	TRBV19	TRBJ1-5	CASSNDRGYYQPQHF	TGTGCCAGTAGTAACGACAGGGGCTACTATCAGCCCCAGCATTTT
few	.	TRBV20-1	TRBJ1-4	CSARDLGGNEATNEKLFF	TGCAGTGCTAGAGATTTAGGGGGAAACGAAGCAACTAATGAAAAACTGTTTTTT
few	TRBD2	TRBV29-1	TRBJ2-5	CSAGLTSSETQYF	TGCAGCGCAGGATTGACTAGCAGCGAGACCCAGTACTTC
few	.	TRBV5-1	TRBJ1-2	CASSSGEGSGGYTF	TGCGCCAGCAGCTCGGGGGAGGGGAGCGGCGGCTACACCTTC
.	TRBD1	TRBV7-8	TRBJ1-1	CASSRSTGNAEAFF	TGTGCCAGCAGCCGATCGACAGGGAATGCTGAAGCTTTCTTT
many	.	TRBV18	TRBJ1-5	CASSQGDNQPQHF	TGTGCCAGCAGCCAAGGTGACAATCAGCCCCAGCATTTT
few	.	TRBV18	TRBJ1-3	CASSPPGNPGNTIYF	TGTGCCAGCTCACCACCGGGCAATCCTGGAAACACCATATATTTT
few	TRBD1	TRBV20-1	TRBJ2-7	CAVSQGVFYEQYF	TGCGCCGTGTCGCAGGGGGTATTCTACGAGCAGTACTTC
.	.	TRBV11-1	TRBJ1-1	CASSLTGRTEAFF	TGTGCCAGCAGCTTAACAGGGCGGACTGAAGCTTTCTTT
.	.	TRBV10-3	TRBJ2-1	CAIRRGAPNNEQFF	TGTGCCATCAGGAGGGGCGCTCCCAACAATGAGCAGTTCTTC
.	TRBD2	TRBV5-1	TRBJ2-5	CASSLVGRVQETEYF	TGCGCCAGCAGCTTGGTGGGGAGGGTCCAAGAGACCGAGTACTTC
.	.	TRBV15	TRBJ1-2	CATSRSGSCLNGYTF	TGTGCCACCAGCAGATCAGGGTCCTGTTTGAACGGCTACACCTTC
.	.	TRBV6-1	TRBJ2-4	CASSEVVRGGIQYF	TGTGCCAGCAGTGAAGTTGTGCGGGGAGGCATTCAGTACTTC
few	.	TRBV6-6	TRBJ1-2	CASSYSGLYGYTF	TGTGCCAGCAGTTACTCGGGTCTATATGGCTACACCTTC
.	.	TRBV7-9	TRBJ2-2	CASSPGVTGELFF	TGTGCCAGCAGCCCAGGTGTCACCGGGGAGCTGTTTTTT
few	.	TRBV14	TRBJ2-1	CASSQVESGSSYNEQFF	TGTGCCAGCAGCCAAGTTGAATCAGGGAGCTCCTACAATGAGCAGTTCTTC
.	TRBD1	TRBV24-1	TRBJ1-1	CATSDSRGMNTEAFF	TGTGCCACCAGTGATTCCAGGGGGATGAACACTGAAGCTTTCTTT
few	.	TRBV11-2	TRBJ2-5	CASSSSQGSWETQYF	TGTGCCAGCAGCTCTTCTCAGGGTTCATGGGAGACCCAGTACTTC
.	.	TRBV12-3/TRBV12-4	TRBJ1-2	CASSFGGNFYGYTF	TGTGCCAGCAGTTTTGGGGGCAACTTTTATGGCTACACCTTC
.	.	TRBV7-8	TRBJ1-2	CASSLAPGYGYTF	TGTGCCAGCAGCTTAGCTCCAGGGTATGGCTACACCTTC
.	TRBD2	TRBV12-3/TRBV12-4	TRBJ2-1	CASSLSGRGSYNERFF	TGTGCCAGCAGTCTCAGCGGGAGGGGTTCCTACAATGAGCGGTTCTTC
.	.	TRBV6-2/TRBV6-3	TRBJ1-4	CASSYSTFEKLFF	TGTGCCAGCAGTTACTCGACGTTTGAAAAACTGTTTTTT
.	.	TRBV4-1	TRBJ2-3	CASSQDRAGMQYF	TGCGCCAGCAGCCAAGATCGAGCGGGCATGCAGTATTTT
.	.	TRBV24-1	TRBJ2-1	CATSDSSRSYNEQFF	TGTGCCACCAGTGATTCTTCGAGGTCCTACAATGAGCAGTTCTTC
.	TRBD2	TRBV28	TRBJ2-3	CASSLQLAGLADTQYF	TGTGCCAGCAGTTTACAGCTAGCGGGGTTAGCAGATACGCAGTATTTT
many	.	TRBV12-3/TRBV12-4	TRBJ2-5	CASSMTGRGETQYF	TGTGCCAGCAGTATGACAGGGAGGGGAGAGACCCAGTACTTC
.	.	TRBV20-1	TRBJ2-3	CSARDGSAGAWDTQYF	TGCAGTGCTAGAGATGGTTCGGCGGGGGCATGGGATACGCAGTATTTT
few	TRBD2	TRBV6-8	TRBJ2-1	CASSSVETSVYNEQFF	TGTGCCAGCAGTTCGGTGGAGACTAGCGTATACAATGAGCAGTTCTTC
few	.	TRBV24-1	TRBJ2-1	CATSDSAQRYNEQFF	TGTGCCACCAGTGATTCGGCCCAGCGTTACAATGAGCAGTTCTTC